This entry concerns a single T cell receptor (beta chain). Its target is unknown. Primed by a sample-barcoded 5' primer and a J-beta primer mix, a second PCR proceeded for 7 to 11 cycles. TCRdb called the 5' RACE reads again in MiXCR, with one record for every CDR3 protein. The sample lists more than 900,000 distinct CDR3 sequences; approximately 25% were seen once. The data belong to a study of blood T cells in healthy people across ages. Overall study findings and caveats: Estimates based on one million T cells were treated as lower bounds. Per million T cells, TCR beta diversity dropped about linearly as age rose.

The germline gives CDR1 MGHDK, CDR2 SYGVNS. CDR3 length equals 15 residues. V lost 5 bases and J 1 base, leaving 13 bases between the germline ends. These same records also appear under a second study, on T cells of mothers and their children. As reported in that work: All donors were healthy and Caucasian; they were a few mothers and their six children. It was related mother-child pairs that showed slightly higher overlap than unrelated pairs, without reaching significance.

The gene calls are TRBV25-1 and TRBJ2-3, with a tentative D call TRBD2 (6 bases). This clonotype was obtained from a girl between 2 and 10 years old in good health. Sequencing input: blood. CDR3 bases: TGTGCCAGCAGTTTAGGCGGGGACGGCACAGATACGCAGTATTTT. Encoded protein: CASSLGGDGTDTQYF. The variable domain in full, with the rest retrieved from reference TRBV25-1 and TRBJ2-3, is EADIYQTPRYLVIGTGKKITLECSQTMGHDKMYWYQQDPGMELHLIHYSYGVNSTEKGDLSSESTVSRIRTEHFPLTLESARPSHTSQYLCASSLGGDGTDTQYFGPGTRLTVL.